The source of this T cell receptor beta chain is a study of cytomegalovirus exposure and HLA in healthy donors. There are 16 residues in the CDR3. CDR1 SGHTS and CDR2 YDEGEE come from the germline V gene. In the PCR, 60 Vbeta and 13 Jbeta primers were used. Measured with immunoSEQ multiplex PCR; TCRdb has only the in-frame clones, and not every one. The table lists roughly 110,000 clones, 82% of them singletons. This clone came up once. The antigen remains unidentified. Study-wide results and limits: Indistinguishability led to the exclusion of some V segments, TRBV6-2 and TRBV6-3 included.

Sequences were obtained from PBMCs. The genes are TRBV5-8 and TRBJ2-5, with 7 bases fitting TRBD2. Judging by the DNA end, TRBJ2-7 fits better; the J call may be wrong. The sequence was collected from a woman under 30 in good health and CMV-seronegative. CDR3 protein: CASSFYYGRSSYEQYF. DNA of the CDR3: TGTGCCAGCAGCTTTTATTACGGGAGGAGCTCCTACGAGCAGTACTTC.